Presented here are 22 T cell receptor beta chains from one specimen sequenced in a study of cytomegalovirus exposure and HLA in healthy donors. Vbeta (60) and Jbeta (13) primers were used in the PCR. The protocol was immunoSEQ multiplex PCR, while the TCRdb copy is restricted to in-frame clones and leaves out a portion. The sample has around 150,000 clones, approximately 80% seen once. The sample consisted of PBMCs. The receptors were sampled from a man between 40 and 49 years old in good health and CMV-seronegative.

The chain carries TRBV14 and TRBJ2-5, with 7 bases that match TRBD1. After removal of 5 bases from V and 4 bases from J, the junction contained 10 bases not matched to a gene. Germline values: CDR1 SGHDN, CDR2 FVKESK. The CDR3 covers 15 residues. The CDR3 DNA sequence: TGTGCCAGCAGCTTCCGGACAGGTTCCGTAGAGACCCAGTACTTC. Translation gives CASSFRTGSVETQYF.

This clone occurred once. The chain is built from TRBV29-1 and TRBJ2-3; D is possibly TRBD2 (6 bases). CDR3 length: 11 residues. V was pared by 5 bases and J by 11 bases, with 14 bases between. CDR1 SQVTM and CDR2 ANQGSEA come from the germline V gene. The CDR3 loop is CSVTGLPEQYF. The CDR3 DNA follows: TGCAGCGTTACGGGACTCCCAGAGCAGTATTTT.

V gene TRBV7-2 combines with J gene TRBJ1-3, with D possibly TRBD1 on 6 matching bases. In germline, CDR1 is SGHTA, CDR2 FQGNSA. CDR3 length: 14 amino acids. Deletions cut 6 bases from V and 2 bases from J, with 11 bases between. CDR3 DNA: TGTGCCAGCAGACCGGACAGCCCTGGAAACACCATATATTTT. Encoded protein: CASRPDSPGNTIYF.

This clone was seen just once. V gene TRBV5-8 combines with J gene TRBJ1-5; D gene uncertain. Trimming pared 0 bases from V and 0 bases from J, leaving 13 bases between. Germline V gene sequence: CDR1 SGHTS, CDR2 YDEGEE. The CDR3 has 17 amino acids. The CDR3 DNA reads TGTGCCAGCAGCTTGGTGTGGGCCGCCCGTAGCAATCAGCCCCAGCATTTT. Its protein is CASSLVWAARSNQPQHF. The complete variable domain, with remaining parts taken from reference TRBV5-8 and TRBJ1-5, reads EAGVTQSPTHLIKTRGQQATLRCSPISGHTSVYWYQQALGLGLQFLLWYDEGEERNRGNFPPRFSGRQFPNYSSELNVNALELEDSALYLCASSLVWAARSNQPQHFGDGTRLSIL.

The V and J genes are TRBV28 and TRBJ2-5, with 7 nucleotides matching TRBD2. From germline, CDR1 is MDHEN and CDR2 SYDVKM. V was pared by 3 bases and J by 5 bases, with 12 bases of the junction left unmatched. The CDR3 length is 16 residues. CDR3 sequence (DNA): TGTGCCAGCAGTTTGGCCGGGAGCGGGATTGGGGAGACCCAGTACTTC. Protein: CASSLAGSGIGETQYF.

The CDR3 loop is CASSFAVMNEKLFF. The CDR3 nucleotides are TGTGCCAGCAGCTTTGCGGTAATGAATGAAAAACTGTTTTTT. This rearrangement joins TRBV5-5 to TRBJ1-4, with no clear D. Trimming cost V 2 bases and J 5 bases, with 10 bases left between them. Germline V gene data show CDR1 as SGHKS and CDR2 as YYEKEE (reference sequence). This CDR3 is 14 amino acids long.

As for this clone: The same CDR3 also results from other DNA sequences found in this sample. This chain connects TRBV19 to TRBJ1-5, with D unresolved. Germline V gene sequence: CDR1 LNHDA, CDR2 SQIVND (reference sequence). This CDR3 has 15 amino acids. The V and J ends lost 1 base and 5 bases respectively, with 12 bases between them. The CDR3: CASSIGRGGDQPQHF. CDR3 coding DNA: TGTGCCAGTAGTATAGGGCGGGGTGGGGATCAGCCCCAGCATTTT.

On this clone: This specimen includes other DNA sequences encoding the same CDR3. The CDR3, as DNA: TGTGCCAGCAGTTTCGGTAACTATGGCTACACCTTC. Translating gives CASSFGNYGYTF. The chain has TRBV28 and TRBJ1-2; the D is unclear. The CDR3 runs 12 residues. CDR1 MDHEN and CDR2 SYDVKM come from the germline V gene. Deletions cut 3 bases from V and 1 base from J, with 3 bases between.

This clone was detected only once. This sequence joins TRBV7-9 and TRBJ2-7, with a weak D call TRBD1 (6 bases). CDR1 and CDR2 from the germline V gene are SEHNR and FQNEAQ (reference sequence). The CDR3 totals 14 residues. Trimming pared 4 bases from V and 6 bases from J, leaving 16 bases between. The CDR3 loop is CASSSDSPGGEQYF. The CDR3 nucleotides are TGTGCCAGCAGCTCGGACAGCCCTGGGGGCGAGCAGTACTTC.

The J gene is TRBJ2-6, the V gene TRBV7-7; D unclear. Germline CDR1 reads SSHAT; CDR2 reads FNYEAQ (reference sequence). V shed 0 bases and J shed 0 bases, with 9 bases lying between them. There are 17 residues in the CDR3. Here the CDR3 DNA reads TGTGCCAGCAGCTTAGCTCCCGACACCTCTGGGGCCAACGTCCTGACTTTC. Its protein is CASSLAPDTSGANVLTF.

Here the CDR3 DNA reads TGTGCCATCCTTAACTATGGCTACACCTTC. It specifies CAILNYGYTF. This chain connects TRBV30 to TRBJ1-2; D not resolved. The CDR3 length is 10 residues. Trimming took off 8 bases at V and 1 base at J, with 5 bases between the two ends. Germline V gives CDR1 GTSNPN, CDR2 SVGIG (reference sequence). Full variable domain (missing parts from reference TRBV30 and TRBJ1-2): SQTIHQWPATLVQPVGSPLSLECTVEGTSNPNLYWYRQAAGRGLQLLFYSVGIGQISSEVPQNLSASRPQDRQFILSSKKLLLSDSGFYLCAILNYGYTFGSGTRLTVV.

The rearrangement joins TRBV4-3 to TRBJ2-1, with D possibly matching TRBD2 (5 bases). The germline V gene has CDR1 LGHNA and CDR2 YSLEER. The V and J ends lost 4 bases and 0 bases respectively, with 16 bases between them. The CDR3 extends over 17 amino acids. The CDR3 nucleotides read TGCGCCAGCAGCCCCTCTTCTAGCTCAAGCTCCTACAATGAGCAGTTCTTC. As protein: CASSPSSSSSSYNEQFF.

This rearrangement joins TRBV4-2 to TRBJ2-7; D possibly corresponds to TRBD1 (5 bases). The CDR3 runs 15 residues. Germline V lookup: CDR1 LGHNA, CDR2 YNFKEQ. V shed 0 bases and J shed 0 bases, with 9 bases lying between them. The CDR3 protein is CASSQEGDSSYEQYF. In DNA, the CDR3 is TGTGCCAGCAGCCAAGAAGGGGATAGCTCCTACGAGCAGTACTTC.

This clone has just a few counts. The chain combines TRBV7-9 with TRBJ2-3; the D gene is possibly TRBD1 (5 bases). CDR1 SEHNR and CDR2 FQNEAQ come from the germline V gene (reference sequence). V lost 5 bases to trimming and J lost 5 bases, with 14 bases between them. The CDR3 is made up of 14 amino acids. In nucleotides, the CDR3 is TGTGCCAGCAGCCTAGACAGTCTCAAAGATACGCAGTATTTT. This gives the protein CASSLDSLKDTQYF. The whole variable domain, filled in from reference TRBV7-9 and TRBJ2-3, reads DTGVSQNPRHKITKRGQNVTFRCDPISEHNRLYWYRQTLGQGPEFLTYFQNEAQLEKSRLLSDRFSAERPKGSFSTLEIQRTEQGDSAMYLCASSLDSLKDTQYFGPGTRLTVL.

The chain combines TRBV13 with TRBJ2-7, with 7 nucleotides matching TRBD2. The V gene end was trimmed by 4 bases and the J gene end by 2 bases; junction bases not matched to a gene: 11. This CDR3 has 16 amino acids. Germline V gene lookup returns CDR1 PRHDT and CDR2 FYEKMQ (reference sequence). CDR3 sequence: CASSSWAGDAPYEQYF. The CDR3 bases are TGTGCCAGCAGCTCCTGGGCGGGGGACGCTCCCTACGAGCAGTACTTC.

The rearrangement joins TRBV11-2 to TRBJ2-5, with a tentative D call TRBD2 (5 bases). The end of the DNA aligns better with TRBJ2-7, so the J call may be wrong. This CDR3 region has 14 residues. The germline V gene encodes CDR1 SGHAT and CDR2 FQNNGV. CDR3 sequence reads: CASSLFLASYEQYF. The CDR3 DNA follows: TGTGCCAGCAGCTTATTTCTAGCTAGCTACGAGCAGTACTTC.

The chain joins TRBV5-1 to TRBJ2-4, with D perhaps TRBD2 (7 bases). The CDR3 is made up of 14 amino acids. Per the germline V gene, CDR1 is SGHRS and CDR2 is YFSETQ. Trimming cost V 1 base and J 8 bases, with 13 bases left between them. Here the CDR3 reads CASSLQGGGDIQYF. The CDR3 nucleotides are TGCGCCAGCAGCTTGCAGGGAGGGGGGGACATTCAGTACTTC.

V is TRBV20-1 and J is TRBJ2-7; D may be TRBD2 (5 bases). The CDR3 has 11 amino acids. The V end was cut by 1 base, the J end by 4 bases, with 5 bases between. CDR1 and CDR2 (germline): DFQATT, SNEGSKA (reference sequence). CDR3 protein: CSARGGYEQYF. The DNA for the CDR3 is TGCAGTGCTAGAGGCGGGTACGAGCAGTACTTC.

The chain has TRBV27 and TRBJ2-5; D not certain. Trimming removed 6 bases from V and 0 bases from J, with 5 bases in between. Germline values: CDR1 MNHEY, CDR2 SMNVEV (reference sequence). CDR3 length: 12 residues. For the CDR3, the DNA is TGTGCCAGCAGATCGTACCAAGAGACCCAGTACTTC. Protein product: CASRSYQETQYF.

CDR3 amino acids: CASSTRLGTGELFF. The CDR3 bases are TGTGCCAGCAGCACCAGGCTGGGCACCGGGGAGCTGTTTTTT. This sequence joins TRBV11-2 and TRBJ2-2; D unclear. CDR1 is SGHAT and CDR2 is FQNNGV in the germline V gene. V lost 5 bases to trimming and J lost 4 bases, with 11 bases between them. There are 14 residues in the CDR3.

V gene TRBV7-2 combines with J gene TRBJ2-5; 10 nucleotides line up with TRBD2. CDR1 and CDR2 (germline): SGHTA, FQGNSA. This CDR3 has 16 residues. V trimming: 4 bases; J trimming: 7 bases; junction bases outside the gene matches: 12. The CDR3 DNA follows: TGTGCCAGCAGCTCCTCTAGCGGGGGCCCGCTCGGGACCCAGTACTTC. Translation: CASSSSSGGPLGTQYF.

This chain joins TRBV12-5 and TRBJ1-2; tentative D call: TRBD1 (6 bases). The CDR3 covers 13 residues. The germline V and J ends were trimmed by 4 bases and 6 bases, with 12 bases remaining between them. Germline V gene sequence: CDR1 LGHNT, CDR2 FRNRAP. In nucleotides, the CDR3 is TGTGCTAGTGGTTCTTCAGGGGTGGATGGCTACACCTTC. Residues: CASGSSGVDGYTF.